These 30 T cell receptor beta chains originate from one sample sequenced in a study of graft-versus-host responses after intestinal transplantation. Clones were sequenced by immunoSEQ multiplex PCR, and TCRdb holds only the in-frame ones, with some missing. The sample contains under 140,000 clones, about 93% of which appear only once. These receptors lack a known antigen. The specimen was unstimulated CD8+ T cells sorted from spleen or lymph node cells, collected before intestinal transplant. Receptors were obtained from a human donor who received an intestinal transplant.

The chain is built from TRBV6-5 and TRBJ2-1; D may be TRBD1 or TRBD2 (5 bases each). The CDR3 runs 14 residues. Germline loops: CDR1 MNHEY, CDR2 SVGAGI. The V end was cut by 6 bases, the J end by 9 bases, with 18 bases between. CDR3 in amino acids: CASSPGTPPSEQFF. CDR3 DNA: TGTGCCAGCAGCCCCGGGACCCCTCCCAGTGAGCAGTTCTTC.

The chain employs TRBV15 and TRBJ1-4; tentative D call: TRBD1 (6 bases). The germline V and J ends were trimmed by 11 bases and 4 bases, with 14 bases remaining between them. The CDR3 has 13 residues. CDR1 is LNHNV and CDR2 is YYDKDF in the germline V gene (reference sequence). The CDR3 region has the DNA TGTGCCTCGGGGGGACAACTTAATGAAAAACTGTTTTTT. Its protein is CASGGQLNEKLFF.

The J gene is TRBJ2-1, the V gene TRBV30; 7 positions match TRBD1. Germline CDR1 and CDR2: GTSNPN and SVGIG (reference sequence). This CDR3 contains 12 residues. Unmatched junction bases numbered 5, after V lost 5 bases and J lost 7 bases. CDR3 sequence: CAWGSRGNEQFF. The CDR3 bases are TGTGCCTGGGGATCCAGGGGGAATGAGCAGTTCTTC. The full variable domain, in which reference TRBV30 and TRBJ2-1 provide the parts outside the CDR3, is SQTIHQWPATLVQPVGSPLSLECTVEGTSNPNLYWYRQAAGRGLQLLFYSVGIGQISSEVPQNLSASRPQDRQFILSSKKLLLSDSGFYLCAWGSRGNEQFFGPGTRLTVL.

This clone was seen more than once but under ten times. This chain joins TRBV7-2 and TRBJ2-7; D is possibly TRBD1 (5 bases). Germline V CDR1 and CDR2: SGHTA, FQGNSA. The V gene lost 2 bases and the J gene lost 5 bases, with 13 bases spanning the gap. The CDR3 runs to 14 residues. The CDR3 DNA follows: TGTGCCAGCAGCTTACTTTCCCTAGGGGACGAGCAGTACTTC. This translates into CASSLLSLGDEQYF.

This clone was seen just once. The rearrangement uses TRBV30 and TRBJ2-1; 9 nucleotides agree with TRBD2. V gave up 2 bases and J gave up 5 bases; unmatched junction bases: 7. Germline V lookup: CDR1 GTSNPN, CDR2 SVGIG (reference sequence). The CDR3 runs 15 residues. The CDR3 region has the DNA TGTGCCTGGAGTAGCTCTAGCGGGACGGACAATGAGCAGTTCTTC. Translation: CAWSSSSGTDNEQFF. Using reference TRBV30 and TRBJ2-1 for the parts outside the CDR3, the full variable domain is SQTIHQWPATLVQPVGSPLSLECTVEGTSNPNLYWYRQAAGRGLQLLFYSVGIGQISSEVPQNLSASRPQDRQFILSSKKLLLSDSGFYLCAWSSSSGTDNEQFFGPGTRLTVL.

CDR3 DNA: TGTGCCAGCAGTGTCGATAGGACCTCTGGAAACACCATATATTTT. It is translated as CASSVDRTSGNTIYF. The chain employs TRBV2 and TRBJ1-3; D ambiguous. The CDR3 has 15 residues. The ends were cut back, 4 bases at V and 0 bases at J, with 10 bases in the middle. Germline values: CDR1 SNHLY, CDR2 FYNNEI.

About this clone: The sample carries other DNA sequences with the same CDR3. The chain employs TRBV19 and TRBJ2-7; 8 bases match TRBD1. CDR3 length equals 14 residues. Germline CDR1 and CDR2: LNHDA and SQIVND (reference sequence). V lost 1 base, J lost 2 bases, and 1 base stayed unmatched. The CDR3 bases are TGTGCCAGTAGTATAGGGACAGGGACCTACGAGCAGTACTTC. This encodes CASSIGTGTYEQYF.

This chain joins TRBV27 and TRBJ1-2, with D tentatively TRBD1 (6 bases). Germline V gene data show CDR1 as MNHEY and CDR2 as SMNVEV (reference sequence). The ends were cut back, 2 bases at V and 7 bases at J, with 11 bases in the middle. There are 13 residues in the CDR3. This chain's CDR3 is CASSLAGVGGYTF. The CDR3 nucleotides read TGTGCCAGCAGTTTAGCAGGGGTGGGTGGCTACACCTTC.

This clone was picked up one time. The chain carries TRBV5-1 and TRBJ2-3, with 9 bases matching TRBD2. CDR1 SGHRS and CDR2 YFSETQ come from the germline V gene. The trim removed 2 bases at V and 6 bases at J, leaving 13 bases unmatched. This CDR3 has 17 residues. CDR3: CASSFGFWTSDKDTQYF. The CDR3 DNA sequence: TGCGCCAGCAGCTTCGGGTTCTGGACTAGCGACAAGGATACGCAGTATTTT. The variable domain in full, with the rest retrieved from reference TRBV5-1 and TRBJ2-3, is KAGVTQTPRYLIKTRGQQVTLSCSPISGHRSVSWYQQTPGQGLQFLFEYFSETQRNKGNFPGRFSGRQFSNSRSEMNVSTLELGDSALYLCASSFGFWTSDKDTQYFGPGTRLTVL.

The V call is TRBV2, the J call TRBJ1-3, with TRBD1 matching over 10 bases. Trimming at V came to 1 base and at J to 4 bases, leaving 7 bases not matched to a gene. This CDR3 has 17 residues. Germline V lookup: CDR1 SNHLY, CDR2 FYNNEI. The chain's CDR3 is CASSEVRQGASGNTIYF. CDR3 DNA: TGTGCCAGCAGTGAAGTGAGACAGGGGGCTTCGGGAAACACCATATATTTT.

Here the CDR3 DNA reads TGTGCCAGCCAGATAAGGGCAGGGGCCTACGAGCAGTACTTC. Translated, it gives CASQIRAGAYEQYF. This sequence joins TRBV16 and TRBJ2-7, with D possibly matching TRBD1 (6 bases). The length of the CDR3 is 14 residues. In germline, CDR1 is KGHSY, CDR2 FQNENV. The V and J ends lost 8 bases and 2 bases respectively, with 16 bases between them.

The table lists this clone with a count of one. Here the CDR3 DNA reads TGTGCCAGTTCTTTAGCGGGGACGCAGTATTTT. Its translation: CASSLAGTQYF. This rearrangement joins TRBV6-5 to TRBJ2-3, with TRBD2 matching over 8 bases. The CDR3 loop spans 11 amino acids. Germline V gives CDR1 MNHEY, CDR2 SVGAGI. V lost 9 bases to trimming and J lost 9 bases; unmatched junction nucleotides: 5.

V gene TRBV6-5 combines with J gene TRBJ2-7; weak D call: TRBD1 (5 bases). V lost 6 bases, J lost 7 bases, and 22 bases lay in between. Per germline, CDR1 MNHEY and CDR2 SVGAGI. The CDR3 extends over 15 amino acids. The CDR3 DNA is TGTGCCAGCAGCCCCCGGAGTAACAGGCCCCGGGAGCAGTACTTC. Amino acids: CASSPRSNRPREQYF.

V usage is TRBV30 and J usage is TRBJ2-7, with D unclear. V lost 1 base and J 6 bases, leaving 7 bases between the germline ends. CDR1 and CDR2 (germline): GTSNPN, SVGIG (reference sequence). The CDR3 loop spans 11 amino acids. In nucleotides, the CDR3 is TGTGCCTGGAGTGCCTCCCTCGAGCAGTACTTC. This sequence encodes CAWSASLEQYF.

V gene TRBV27 combines with J gene TRBJ1-5, with a possible D match to TRBD1 (5 bases). Trimming pared 3 bases from V and 2 bases from J, leaving 8 bases between. Germline V gene lookup returns CDR1 MNHEY and CDR2 SMNVEV (reference sequence). The CDR3 is 14 amino acids. CDR3 nucleotides: TGTGCCAGCAGTTTCCCGGGGGGCAATCAGCCCCAGCATTTT. This codes for CASSFPGGNQPQHF.

The chain employs TRBV30 and TRBJ2-7; D uncertain. The CDR3 is made up of 13 amino acids. Trimming left V 2 bases short and J 1 base short, with 9 bases between. Germline CDR1 GTSNPN, CDR2 SVGIG (reference sequence). For the CDR3, the DNA is TGTGCCTGGAGTACGGGCGAATCCTACGAGCAGTACTTC. Translated: CAWSTGESYEQYF.

This chain links TRBV5-1 with TRBJ1-4; a weak D match, TRBD1 (6 bases). Germline loops: CDR1 SGHRS, CDR2 YFSETQ. The CDR3 is 16 amino acids. V dropped 2 bases and J dropped 0 bases, with 11 bases sitting between them. For the CDR3, the DNA is TGCGCCAGCAGCTTAGGGACACTTGCAACTAATGAAAAACTGTTTTTT. Translated, it gives CASSLGTLATNEKLFF. The full variable domain, its missing parts supplied by reference TRBV5-1 and TRBJ1-4, is KAGVTQTPRYLIKTRGQQVTLSCSPISGHRSVSWYQQTPGQGLQFLFEYFSETQRNKGNFPGRFSGRQFSNSRSEMNVSTLELGDSALYLCASSLGTLATNEKLFFGSGTQLSVL.

V usage is TRBV9 and J usage is TRBJ2-1, with a possible D match to TRBD2 (6 bases). Germline CDR1 is SGDLS and CDR2 is YYNGEE. With 1 base removed from V and 3 bases from J, the gap between germline ends came to 11 bases. This CDR3 contains 15 residues. CDR3 sequence (DNA): TGTGCCAGCAGCGTACTCGGACTAAGCTACAATGAGCAGTTCTTC. Translated: CASSVLGLSYNEQFF.

The CDR3 DNA reads as TGTGCCAGCAGCTTAGGGCGGGGCTACGAGCAGTACTTC. Encoded protein: CASSLGRGYEQYF. V and J are TRBV7-6 and TRBJ2-7; D is perhaps TRBD2 (6 bases). CDR3 length equals 13 residues. With 1 base removed from V and 3 bases from J, the gap between germline ends came to 7 bases. Per the germline V gene, CDR1 is SGHVS and CDR2 is FNYEAQ.

The V gene is TRBV5-6, the J gene TRBJ1-2, with no clear D. CDR1 is SGHDT and CDR2 is YYEEEE in the germline V gene. Deletions cut 7 bases from V and 4 bases from J, with 17 bases between. This CDR3 is 14 amino acids long. For the CDR3, the DNA is TGTGCCAGCCAGTCGACGGGGTACGGCTATGGCTACACCTTC. Protein: CASQSTGYGYGYTF.

The chain uses TRBV4-2 and TRBJ1-1, with D possibly matching TRBD1 (6 bases). CDR1 and CDR2 from the germline V gene are LGHNA and YNFKEQ. The CDR3 has 12 residues. The V end lost 1 base, the J end lost 11 bases, and 11 bases lay between the germline ends. The CDR3 nucleotides read TGTGCCAGCAGCCAAGGCAGGGGTGAGGCTTTCTTT. Its translation is CASSQGRGEAFF.

This chain uses TRBV27 with TRBJ2-7; D is possibly TRBD2 (5 bases). The germline V gene has CDR1 MNHEY and CDR2 SMNVEV (reference sequence). Between the trimmed V and J ends, which lost 1 base and 5 bases, there was a span of 12 bases. The CDR3 contains 14 residues. As DNA, the CDR3 is TGTGCCAGCAGTTTATTCGTCCGGGGAAACGAGCAGTACTTC. Translation gives CASSLFVRGNEQYF.

J is TRBJ2-1 and V is TRBV4-1, with TRBD2 identical over 10 bases. V lost 4 bases and J lost 4; bases outside the gene matches: 7. This CDR3 comprises 16 residues. Germline V lookup: CDR1 MGHRA, CDR2 YSYEKL. CDR3 in DNA: TGCGCCAGCAGCCCGCAAGCGGGAGGGAGATACAATGAGCAGTTCTTC. Translation gives CASSPQAGGRYNEQFF.

The J gene is TRBJ2-2, the V gene TRBV4-1, with D tentatively TRBD1 or TRBD2 (6 bases each). Germline values: CDR1 MGHRA, CDR2 YSYEKL. Trimming took 0 bases from V and 6 from J, leaving 11 bases between them. CDR3 length: 15 residues. CDR3: CASSQDQGGPGELFF. The CDR3 DNA sequence: TGCGCCAGCAGCCAAGATCAAGGGGGGCCCGGGGAGCTGTTTTTT.

The J gene is TRBJ1-1, the V gene TRBV11-2; D gene unclear. The germline CDR1 and CDR2 sequences are SGHAT and FQNNGV. CDR3 length: 16 amino acids. Trimming stripped 2 bases from V and 1 base from J, with 14 bases between. CDR3 protein: CASSLFASIPNTEAFF. CDR3 in DNA: TGTGCCAGCAGCTTATTTGCCAGCATCCCGAACACTGAAGCTTTCTTT.

The chain has TRBV9 and TRBJ1-2, with D hard to call. The V end lost 0 bases, the J end lost 5 bases, and 11 bases lay between the germline ends. CDR1 SGDLS and CDR2 YYNGEE come from the germline V gene. CDR3 length: 14 residues. CDR3 amino acids: CASSVGGSDYGYTF. CDR3 DNA: TGTGCCAGCAGCGTAGGAGGGTCGGATTATGGCTACACCTTC.

V gene TRBV23-1 combines with J gene TRBJ1-1; D gene ambiguous. TRBV23-1 has ORF status, its function being uncertain. CDR3 length: 15 residues. V lost 0 bases, J lost 4 bases, and 12 bases lay in between. This chain's CDR3 is CASSQSPPTGTEAFF. CDR3 DNA sequence: TGCGCCAGCAGTCAATCGCCCCCCACGGGCACTGAAGCTTTCTTT.

The chain employs TRBV19 and TRBJ1-5, with D uncertain. This CDR3 contains 13 residues. V gave up 0 bases and J gave up 10 bases, with 10 bases separating them. Germline CDR1 is LNHDA and CDR2 is SQIVND (reference sequence). CDR3 DNA: TGTGCCAGTAGTATAGACGCCAAGTACCCCCAGCATTTT. Protein product: CASSIDAKYPQHF.

The chain joins TRBV6-1 to TRBJ1-1; no definite D call. CDR1 and CDR2 from the germline V gene are MNHNS and SASEGT. The V and J ends lost 3 bases and 1 base respectively, with 15 bases between them. The CDR3 covers 16 residues. CDR3 bases: TGTGCCAGCAGTGAGGCTACCCGGAGCGGGAACACTGAAGCTTTCTTT. This codes for CASSEATRSGNTEAFF.

V gene TRBV28 combines with J gene TRBJ1-1, with a possible D match to TRBD1 (5 bases). The CDR3 has 13 amino acids. Germline V CDR1 and CDR2: MDHEN, SYDVKM. V lost 6 bases and J lost 4, with 12 bases in between. The CDR3 nucleotides read TGTGCCAGCAGCCCCTGGGGGGGCACTGAAGCTTTCTTT. Encoded protein: CASSPWGGTEAFF.